This T cell receptor (beta chain) was sequenced for a study of vaccination and CD4 T cells after COVID-19. On the study more broadly: The study collected post-vaccine samples a median 72 days after dose two, with a range of 14 to 241.

As concerns this clonotype: Antigen unknown.

Oncomine TCR Beta short-read sequencing was applied to DNA from cultured CD4+ T cells. TCRdb passed the PCR reads through MiXCR, listing each CDR3 protein once. The sample contains some 22,000 distinct CDR3 sequences, under 70% of which appear only once. Treatment meaning: 10-day PBMC culture with coronavirus spike peptide pools or control peptides (ViraFEST assay). T cells were expanded with peptide pools, and expanded clonotypes were identified by TCR sequencing. Peptide pools at approximately 10 ug/ml, together with 8.5 to 10 IU/ml IL-2, were added to cultures of under 2.5 million PBMCs per well. Germline CDR1 is MNHEY and CDR2 is SVGEGT. V was cut by 7 bases and J by 5 bases, with 23 bases left in between. The CDR3 runs 16 residues.

J is TRBJ1-2 and V is TRBV6-2 or TRBV6-3; D not certain. This TCR came from a human donor who had recovered from COVID-19. Input material: CD4+ T cells from blood, cultured in vitro. The CDR3 sequence is CASTFRRTERGYGYTF. The CDR3 region has the DNA TGTGCCAGCACCTTCAGGAGGACGGAGAGAGGGTATGGCTACACCTTC.